This TCR beta chain was observed in a study of shared clonotypes between healthy human individuals. Data came from immunoSEQ multiplex PCR; TCRdb stores just in-frame clones and leaves some out. The data show 520,000 or so clones, around 79% seen once. Looked up from germline, CDR1 is SNHLY and CDR2 is FYNNEI. This CDR3 comprises 13 residues. V was clipped by 8 bases and J by 4 bases, with 12 bases between them. The rearrangement uses TRBV2 and TRBJ1-3; tentative D call: TRBD1 (6 bases). Sequenced material: PBMCs. This receptor was identified in a middle-aged woman in good health. Some clones in this sample may be carry-over from other donors' samples. In nucleotides, the CDR3 is TGTGCCAGCGTACAGGGTCCGGGAAACACCATATATTTT. It translates to CASVQGPGNTIYF.